This TCR beta chain was identified in a study of CD8 T cells in Susac syndrome. Study information: There were 5 or 6 sequenced Susac syndrome patients with active disease and 8 or 9 in remission. Patients with Susac syndrome were therapy-naive, taking corticosteroids, with some also receiving intravenous immunoglobulin, or taking intravenous immunoglobulin alone at the time their blood was drawn.

Reverse transcription of 0.5 to 1 ug RNA was performed with random hexamers. Amplification of TCR beta CDR3 was carried out by immunoSEQ multiplex PCR, which covered 54 Vbeta and 13 Jbeta segments. TCRdb ran MiXCR on the immunoSEQ multiplex PCR reads and lists one entry per CDR3 protein. Of some 160,000 distinct CDR3 sequences in the sample, about 94% were seen once. Trimming took 0 bases from V and 10 from J, leaving 21 bases between them. The CDR3 runs 16 residues. Germline CDR1 LGHDT, CDR2 YNNKEL (reference sequence). Negative isolation yielded CD8+ and CD4+ T cells; FACS enriched TEMRA cells. The material sequenced was CD4+ T cells from PBMCs. The J gene is TRBJ1-2, the V gene TRBV3-1, with a tentative D call TRBD1 (6 bases). The sequence derives from a human donor with Susac syndrome. The CDR3 bases are TGTGCCAGCAGCCAAGATAGGGGGATCGGGCCCGGGGTCTACACCTTC. It specifies CASSQDRGIGPGVYTF.